Sequencing of this TCR beta chain was carried out in a study of PD-1 blockade in classical Hodgkin lymphoma. The table came from immunoSEQ multiplex PCR; TCRdb's copy has only in-frame clones and leaves some out. The sample yields about 22,000 clones, roughly 72% seen once. As to this clone: The antigen is unknown.

CDR3 length: 12 amino acids. The germline CDR1 and CDR2 sequences are GTSNPN and SVGIG (reference sequence). V lost 3 bases to trimming and J lost 4 bases, with 9 bases between them. Study-wide results and caveats: It was reported that newly diagnosed patients had less baseline TCR diversity than healthy donors.

Relapse was seen in all patients after autologous stem cell transplantation, and brentuximab vedotin exposure was variable. The sequenced sample was peripheral blood mononuclear cells (PBMCs), obtained at baseline. This TCR came from a human donor with classical Hodgkin lymphoma. The rearrangement links TRBV30 to TRBJ2-5; tentative D call: TRBD2 (5 bases). CDR3: CAWSIRGETQYF. In nucleotides, the CDR3 is TGTGCCTGGAGCATTCGGGGAGAGACCCAGTACTTC. Using reference TRBV30 and TRBJ2-5 for the parts outside the CDR3, the full variable domain is SQTIHQWPATLVQPVGSPLSLECTVEGTSNPNLYWYRQAAGRGLQLLFYSVGIGQISSEVPQNLSASRPQDRQFILSSKKLLLSDSGFYLCAWSIRGETQYFGPGTRLLVL.